The 29 T cell receptor beta chains given below trace back to one sample, sequenced in a study of cytomegalovirus exposure and HLA in healthy donors. The study ran its PCR with 60 Vbeta and 13 Jbeta primers. Libraries were prepared by immunoSEQ multiplex PCR; TCRdb keeps only in-frame clonotypes and omits some of them. The sample has about 38,000 clones, about nine tenths seen once. Sequencing used PBMCs. The source of these receptors is a woman in her 40s in good health and CMV-seropositive.

This clone has a single count. The chain joins TRBV6-4 to TRBJ2-5, with 12 bases aligning to TRBD2. This CDR3 has 19 amino acids. V lost 0 bases and J lost 0; bases outside the gene matches: 8. CDR1 and CDR2 from the germline V gene are MRHNA and SNTAGT. The CDR3 loop is CASSDSLILAGGYQETQYF. In DNA, the CDR3 is TGTGCCAGCAGTGACTCCCTAATACTAGCGGGGGGATACCAAGAGACCCAGTACTTC.

The chain joins TRBV6-5 to TRBJ1-4, with D possibly being TRBD1 (5 bases). V was clipped by 6 bases and J by 3 bases, with 8 bases between them. The CDR3 has 13 residues. CDR1 MNHEY and CDR2 SVGAGI come from the germline V gene. The CDR3 nucleotides read TGTGCCAGCAGAACAGGATCTAATGAAAAACTGTTTTTT. Its protein product is CASRTGSNEKLFF.

In its sample, this clone was seen a few times. The chain is built from TRBV4-3 and TRBJ1-3, with unresolved D. The CDR3 covers 17 residues. Between the trimmed V and J ends, which lost 1 base and 3 bases, there was a span of 16 bases. Per the germline V gene, CDR1 is LGHNA and CDR2 is YSLEER. The CDR3 nucleotides read TGCGCCAGCAGCCAAGGTGCGTGGGGAGGATATGGAAACACCATATATTTT. This translates into CASSQGAWGGYGNTIYF.

This clone was observed a handful of times. The sample has other DNA sequences that encode this CDR3 too. This chain links TRBV10-2 with TRBJ2-3; 9 bases agree with TRBD2. After removal of 6 bases from V and 4 bases from J, the junction contained 5 bases not matched to a gene. The germline CDR1 and CDR2 sequences are WSHSY and SAAADI. The CDR3 has 14 amino acids. The CDR3 DNA follows: TGCGCCAGCAGGGCTAGCGGGGTTTCAGATACGCAGTATTTT. Translated, it gives CASRASGVSDTQYF.

DNA for the CDR3: TGTGCCAGCAGCCCTGGACAGGGGGCGTCTAATCCTCAGCCCCAGCATTTT. It translates to CASSPGQGASNPQPQHF. The chain uses TRBV7-9 and TRBJ1-5; 11 nucleotides match TRBD1. This CDR3 region has 17 residues. Germline V gene lookup returns CDR1 SEHNR and CDR2 FQNEAQ (reference sequence). V lost 5 bases and J lost 6; bases outside the gene matches: 12. Supplemented by reference TRBV7-9 and TRBJ1-5, the full variable domain reads DTGVSQNPRHKITKRGQNVTFRCDPISEHNRLYWYRQTLGQGPEFLTYFQNEAQLEKSRLLSDRFSAERPKGSFSTLEIQRTEQGDSAMYLCASSPGQGASNPQPQHFGDGTRLSIL.

CDR3 protein: CASSTQGGSPLHF. The CDR3 DNA reads as TGTGCCAGCAGTACACAGGGAGGGTCACCCCTCCACTTT. The V and J genes are TRBV28 and TRBJ1-6; D perhaps matches TRBD1 (6 bases). The CDR3 is 13 amino acids. The germline CDR1 and CDR2 sequences are MDHEN and SYDVKM. V shed 5 bases and J shed 10 bases, with 12 bases lying between them.

The chain recombines TRBV7-3 with TRBJ2-3, with 9 bases identical to TRBD2. The length of the CDR3 is 16 residues. Trimming at V came to 4 bases and at J to 0 bases, leaving 5 bases not matched to a gene. Germline CDR1 is SGHTA and CDR2 is FQGTGA. The CDR3 spells CASSSPSGVSTDTQYF. CDR3 nucleotide sequence: TGTGCCAGCAGCTCCCCTAGCGGGGTTAGCACAGATACGCAGTATTTT.

This chain links TRBV27 with TRBJ2-5, with TRBD1 identical over 8 bases. This CDR3 region has 12 residues. CDR1 and CDR2 (germline): MNHEY, SMNVEV (reference sequence). Losses at the gene ends were 8 bases for V and 5 bases for J; bases not matched to a gene: 4. DNA of the CDR3: TGTGCCAGCGGAACAGGGGGGGAGACCCAGTACTTC. Encoded protein: CASGTGGETQYF.

The chain couples TRBV5-6 to TRBJ1-3; 9 nucleotides line up with TRBD1. The CDR3 is 17 amino acids. Germline loops: CDR1 SGHDT, CDR2 YYEEEE. V shed 1 base and J 0 bases; nucleotides not matched to a gene: 5. Here the CDR3 DNA reads TGTGCCAGCAGCTTGCGGACAGGGGCCAGCTCTGGAAACACCATATATTTT. Protein: CASSLRTGASSGNTIYF. The entire variable domain, with the rest obtained from reference TRBV5-6 and TRBJ1-3, is as follows: DAGVTQSPTHLIKTRGQQVTLRCSPKSGHDTVSWYQQALGQGPQFIFQYYEEEERQRGNFPDRFSGHQFPNYSSELNVNALLLGDSALYLCASSLRTGASSGNTIYFGEGSWLTVV.

The chain is built from TRBV28 and TRBJ1-4; 7 positions agree with TRBD1. With V trimmed by 4 bases and J by 8 bases, 7 bases remained unmatched. This CDR3 is built from 14 residues. Germline assignment: CDR1 MDHEN and CDR2 SYDVKM. This CDR3 is CASSSQGEYEKLFF. Here the CDR3 DNA reads TGTGCCAGCAGTTCCCAGGGGGAGTACGAAAAACTGTTTTTT.

This rearrangement joins TRBV5-3 to TRBJ1-1; maybe TRBD1 (6 bases). TRBV5-3 is identified as an open reading frame with a role that is uncertain. Trimming cost V 1 base and J 5 bases, with 21 bases left between them. This CDR3 has 17 amino acids. This chain's CDR3 is CARSLSAGDREGTEAFF. The CDR3 DNA follows: TGTGCCAGAAGCTTGAGTGCAGGGGACCGAGAGGGGACTGAAGCTTTCTTT.

This chain uses TRBV9 with TRBJ1-6, with D tentatively TRBD1 (5 bases). Germline loops: CDR1 SGDLS, CDR2 YYNGEE. This CDR3 contains 13 residues. With 3 bases removed from V and 6 bases from J, the gap between germline ends came to 7 bases. CDR3 nucleotide sequence: TGTGCCAGCAGCGGGGACTTTAATTCACCCCTCCACTTT. Its translation is CASSGDFNSPLHF.

CDR3 protein: CASSVTGTGEEKLFF. CDR3 sequence (DNA): TGTGCCAGCAGCGTAACCGGGACAGGCGAAGAAAAACTGTTTTTT. The chain links TRBV5-6 to TRBJ1-4; 8 nucleotides align to TRBD1. V lost 4 bases and J lost 8; bases outside the gene matches: 10. CDR1 and CDR2 (germline): SGHDT, YYEEEE. The CDR3 is made up of 15 amino acids. The entire variable domain, with the rest obtained from reference TRBV5-6 and TRBJ1-4, is as follows: DAGVTQSPTHLIKTRGQQVTLRCSPKSGHDTVSWYQQALGQGPQFIFQYYEEEERQRGNFPDRFSGHQFPNYSSELNVNALLLGDSALYLCASSVTGTGEEKLFFGSGTQLSVL.

The chain links TRBV13 to TRBJ2-7; 7 bases are shared with TRBD1. CDR3 size: 16 residues. Germline V gene data show CDR1 as PRHDT and CDR2 as FYEKMQ (reference sequence). The V and J ends lost 5 bases and 7 bases, in that order; junction bases with no gene match: 17. CDR3 in amino acids: CASSQGGILFLKEQYF. DNA of the CDR3: TGTGCCAGCAGCCAAGGGGGCATCCTCTTCTTGAAAGAGCAGTACTTC.

The gene calls are TRBV5-6 and TRBJ2-1, with TRBD2 matching 13 bases. The trim removed 1 base at V and 7 bases at J, leaving 2 bases unmatched. The CDR3 runs to 15 residues. CDR1 SGHDT and CDR2 YYEEEE come from the germline V gene. CDR3 sequence reads: CASSLTSGGANEQFF. CDR3 DNA sequence: TGTGCCAGCAGCTTGACTAGCGGGGGGGCGAATGAGCAGTTCTTC.

This chain connects TRBV19 to TRBJ1-5; D is perhaps TRBD1 (5 bases). The CDR3 has 15 amino acids. Germline V lookup: CDR1 LNHDA, CDR2 SQIVND (reference sequence). The V end was cut by 7 bases, the J end by 4 bases, with 17 bases between. The CDR3 loop reads CASTPLLGGNQPQHF. In nucleotides, the CDR3 is TGTGCCAGTACCCCATTGTTGGGGGGTAATCAGCCCCAGCATTTT.

V gene TRBV27 combines with J gene TRBJ2-4; no definite D call. CDR1 and CDR2 (germline): MNHEY, SMNVEV (reference sequence). This CDR3 comprises 13 residues. V was trimmed by 4 bases and J by 2 bases, leaving 6 bases between them. For the CDR3, the DNA is TGTGCCAGCAGTTACAGCACCAAAAACATTCAGTACTTC. Translating gives CASSYSTKNIQYF.

This chain uses TRBV28 with TRBJ2-3; 12 bases are a match to TRBD2. With 6 bases clipped from V and 7 bases from J, the junction kept 5 bases outside the gene matches. This CDR3 comprises 14 residues. Germline assignment: CDR1 MDHEN and CDR2 SYDVKM. The CDR3 here is CASSLAGGPNTQYF. CDR3 coding DNA: TGTGCCAGCAGCCTAGCGGGGGGGCCAAATACGCAGTATTTT.

The sample holds a few counts of this clone. V gene TRBV28 combines with J gene TRBJ2-1; 8 bases match TRBD1. Unmatched junction bases numbered 3, after V lost 6 bases and J lost 8 bases. The CDR3 length is 12 residues. From germline, CDR1 is MDHEN and CDR2 SYDVKM. The chain's CDR3 is CASSPGGYEQFF. CDR3 DNA sequence: TGTGCCAGCAGCCCAGGGGGCTATGAGCAGTTCTTC.

The chain couples TRBV2 to TRBJ1-4; 7 positions agree with TRBD1. Per germline, CDR1 SNHLY and CDR2 FYNNEI. V lost 6 bases and J lost 6; bases outside the gene matches: 7. The length of the CDR3 is 14 residues. CDR3 nucleotides: TGTGCCAGCAGCTTAGACAGGGTGGATGAAAAACTGTTTTTT. Its protein is CASSLDRVDEKLFF.

There are a few counts of this clone. The chain has TRBV5-4 and TRBJ1-1; the D gene is possibly TRBD1 (6 bases). Germline values: CDR1 SGHNT, CDR2 YYREEE (reference sequence). V dropped 5 bases and J dropped 4 bases, with 12 bases sitting between them. The CDR3 runs to 13 residues. CDR3 in amino acids: CASSSDSSTEAFF. Here the CDR3 DNA reads TGTGCCAGCAGTTCGGACAGTTCCACTGAAGCTTTCTTT.

The V call is TRBV7-9, the J call TRBJ1-2, with D unclear. The germline V and J ends were trimmed by 4 bases and 4 bases, with 16 bases remaining between them. This CDR3 has 15 residues. CDR1 is SEHNR, CDR2 FQNEAQ, per germline (reference sequence). CDR3 coding DNA: TGTGCCAGCAGCTCCCGCGGAGGATTCGGCTATGGCTACACCTTC. Protein sequence: CASSSRGGFGYGYTF.

J is TRBJ2-2 and V is TRBV2; D is perhaps TRBD2 (5 bases). Germline loops: CDR1 SNHLY, CDR2 FYNNEI. Trimming took 6 bases from V and 3 from J, leaving 17 bases between them. CDR3 size: 16 residues. CDR3 DNA sequence: TGTGCCAGCAGCCGGATACCGCGGGTGGACACCGGGGAGCTGTTTTTT. Amino acids: CASSRIPRVDTGELFF.

The gene calls are TRBV10-3 and TRBJ2-1; 11 bases map to TRBD2. V lost 3 bases, J lost 4 bases, and 2 bases stayed unmatched. The CDR3 contains 15 residues. Germline loops: CDR1 ENHRY, CDR2 SYGVKD. The CDR3 is CAISESSGGYNEQFF. Here the CDR3 DNA reads TGTGCCATCAGTGAATCTAGCGGGGGGTACAATGAGCAGTTCTTC.

The genes are TRBV7-2 and TRBJ1-1, with no clear D. CDR3 size: 15 residues. Germline CDR1 SGHTA, CDR2 FQGNSA. V lost 1 base, J lost 3 bases, and 12 bases lay in between. For the CDR3, the DNA is TGTGCCAGCAGCTTAGGGGCTTTACCCCACACTGAAGCTTTCTTT. Amino acids: CASSLGALPHTEAFF.

This clone is a singleton in its sample. V is TRBV6-5 and J is TRBJ2-3; D is perhaps TRBD2 (6 bases). The CDR3 is 14 residues long. Germline V gene lookup returns CDR1 MNHEY and CDR2 SVGAGI. Deletions cut 5 bases from V and 0 bases from J, with 9 bases between. Here the CDR3 reads CASSTGTSTDTQYF. In DNA form, the CDR3 reads TGTGCCAGCAGTACCGGGACTAGCACAGATACGCAGTATTTT.

Relative to its sample, this clone is medium-sized. J is TRBJ2-7 and V is TRBV4-3; 7 bases align to TRBD1. Germline CDR1 LGHNA, CDR2 YSLEER. The CDR3 spans 16 residues. The trim removed 1 base at V and 0 bases at J, leaving 6 bases unmatched. CDR3 DNA sequence: TGCGCCAGCAGCCAAGTTGAAGGGGACAGCTCCTACGAGCAGTACTTC. As protein: CASSQVEGDSSYEQYF.

The chain is built from TRBV7-3 and TRBJ1-2; tentative D call: TRBD1 (6 bases). Per germline, CDR1 SGHTA and CDR2 FQGTGA. This CDR3 contains 14 residues. Trimming pared 2 bases from V and 1 base from J, leaving 8 bases between. The CDR3: CASSLGQNNYGYTF. The CDR3 nucleotides are TGTGCCAGCAGCTTAGGACAGAATAACTATGGCTACACCTTC.

This clone was found a few times. The V and J genes are TRBV5-1 and TRBJ2-1; TRBD2 might be the D (7 bases). The CDR3 has 15 amino acids. The germline gives CDR1 SGHRS, CDR2 YFSETQ. Trimming took off 0 bases at V and 7 bases at J, with 14 bases between the two ends. In DNA form, the CDR3 reads TGCGCCAGCAGCTTGGAGGGGGAGGGGAGGAATGAGCAGTTCTTC. It codes for CASSLEGEGRNEQFF.